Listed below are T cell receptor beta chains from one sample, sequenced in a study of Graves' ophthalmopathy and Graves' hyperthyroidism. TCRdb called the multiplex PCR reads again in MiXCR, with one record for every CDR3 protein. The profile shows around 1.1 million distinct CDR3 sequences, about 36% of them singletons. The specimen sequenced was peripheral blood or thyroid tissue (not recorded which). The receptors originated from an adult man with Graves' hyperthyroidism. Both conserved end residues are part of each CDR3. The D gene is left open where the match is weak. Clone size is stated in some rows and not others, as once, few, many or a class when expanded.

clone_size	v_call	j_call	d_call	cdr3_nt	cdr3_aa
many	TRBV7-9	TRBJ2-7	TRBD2	TGTGCCAGTGGGACTACAACCTACGAGCAGTACTTC	CASGTTTYEQYF
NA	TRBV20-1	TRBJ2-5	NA	TGCAGTGCTAGAGAGGGACTCCATATGTTGCAGTACTTC	CSAREGLHMLQYF
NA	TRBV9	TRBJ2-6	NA	TGTGCCAGCAGCCGGGACATAGGGATCTCTGGGGCCAACGTCCTGACTTTC	CASSRDIGISGANVLTF
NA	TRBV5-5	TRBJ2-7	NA	TGTGCCAGCAGCCGCGTGAATTGGGGGGCGAATCCCGAGCAGTACTTC	CASSRVNWGANPEQYF
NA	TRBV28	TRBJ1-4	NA	TGTGCCACGGACAGTGCAACTAATGAAAAACTGTTTTTT	CATDSATNEKLFF
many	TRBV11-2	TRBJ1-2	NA	TGTGCCAGCAGCTTAATGACAGGAAACTATGGCTACACCTTC	CASSLMTGNYGYTF
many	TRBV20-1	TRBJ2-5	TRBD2	TGCAGTGCAGAGACTAGCGGGTCAAGTAGTGGTCAGTACTTC	CSAETSGSSSGQYF
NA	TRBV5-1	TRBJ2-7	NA	TGCGCCAGCAGCCCCGACGCCAGCAGTGAAGGACAGTTCGACGAGCAGTACTTC	CASSPDASSEGQFDEQYF
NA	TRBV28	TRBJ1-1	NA	TGTGCCAGCAGTATACACCGGGAGCGCCTCAACACTGAAGCTTTCTTT	CASSIHRERLNTEAFF
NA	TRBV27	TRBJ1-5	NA	TGTGCCAGCAGTCAGACAGCGCCCAGCAATCAGCCCCAGCATTTT	CASSQTAPSNQPQHF
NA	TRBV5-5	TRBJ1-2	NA	TGTGCCAGCAGCTTGAGGGGTTTTTTGGATGGCGAATATGGCTACACCTTC	CASSLRGFLDGEYGYTF
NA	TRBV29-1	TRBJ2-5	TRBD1	TGCAGCGTTGTGCGGAACACCGGGACAGGGGTTCGGGAGACCCAGTACTTC	CSVVRNTGTGVRETQYF
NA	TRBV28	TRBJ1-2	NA	TGTGCCAGCAGATTGACCGCTACTGATGGCTACACCTTC	CASRLTATDGYTF
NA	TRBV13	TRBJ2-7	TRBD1	TGTGCCAGCAGCTCACACCTTGGGGACAGCAACTACGAGCAGTACTTC	CASSSHLGDSNYEQYF
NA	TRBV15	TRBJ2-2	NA	TGTGCCACCAGCGGGAGGCGGCTAGGGACCGGGGAGCTGTTTTTT	CATSGRRLGTGELFF
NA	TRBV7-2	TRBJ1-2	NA	TGTGCCAGCAGCTTAGCGGTCGCGAACACCTTC	CASSLAVANTF
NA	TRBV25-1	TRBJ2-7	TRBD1	TGTGCGACCGGGACAGAACCCTACGAGCAGTACTTC	CATGTEPYEQYF
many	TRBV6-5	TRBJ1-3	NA	TGTGCCAGCAGTTACTCAAGGGATTACTCTGGAAACACCATATATTTT	CASSYSRDYSGNTIYF
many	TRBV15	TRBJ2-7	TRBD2	TGTGCCACCAGCCGACTAGCTAGCTACGAGCAGTACTTC	CATSRLASYEQYF
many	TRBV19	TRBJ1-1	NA	TGTGCCAGTAGTAACCGACAGAACATGAACACTGAAGCTTTCTTT	CASSNRQNMNTEAFF
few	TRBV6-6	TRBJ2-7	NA	TGTGCCAGCAGTTACTCGTTACTATCTGACTACGAGCAGTACTTC	CASSYSLLSDYEQYF
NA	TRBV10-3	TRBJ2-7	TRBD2	TGTGCCATCAGTGGGGCGGGGGAGGGAGCTAGCTACGAGCAGTACTTC	CAISGAGEGASYEQYF
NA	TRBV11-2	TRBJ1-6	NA	TGTGCCAGCAGCTCCTACGACTCACCCCTCCACTTT	CASSSYDSPLHF